One sample yielded the 28 T cell receptor beta chains listed below, sequenced in a study of blood T cell repertoires in COVID-19. Data came from immunoSEQ multiplex PCR; TCRdb stores just in-frame clones and leaves some out. The table shows some 140,000 clones, with roughly 85% occurring only once. The source material was peripheral blood. Every receptor here comes from a man aged 55 to 70 with acute or convalescent COVID-19.

The chain recombines TRBV24-1 with TRBJ2-3; D unclear. With 4 bases removed from V and 6 bases from J, the gap between germline ends came to 7 bases. Germline CDR1 KGHDR, CDR2 SFDVKD. The CDR3 loop spans 12 amino acids. CDR3 in amino acids: CATSDLRDTQYF. The CDR3 DNA is TGTGCCACCAGTGACCTCAGGGATACGCAGTATTTT.

The rearrangement joins TRBV5-6 to TRBJ1-6, with TRBD1 as a possible D gene (5 bases). Germline V gene data show CDR1 as SGHDT and CDR2 as YYEEEE. CDR3 length equals 16 residues. Trimming shortened V by 5 bases and J by 6 bases, and 18 bases separated the two germline ends. CDR3 DNA: TGTGCCAGCAGTATCCGAAGGACACGGAGTAATTCACCCCTCCACTTT. Translation: CASSIRRTRSNSPLHF. The entire variable domain, with the rest obtained from reference TRBV5-6 and TRBJ1-6, is as follows: DAGVTQSPTHLIKTRGQQVTLRCSPKSGHDTVSWYQQALGQGPQFIFQYYEEEERQRGNFPDRFSGHQFPNYSSELNVNALLLGDSALYLCASSIRRTRSNSPLHFGNGTRLTVT.

This clone has just one count. This sequence joins TRBV3-1 (or the pseudogene TRBV3-2) and TRBJ2-1; TRBD2 matches 8 bases. The germline V gene has CDR1 LGHDT and CDR2 YNNKEL (reference sequence). CDR3 size: 16 residues. J was trimmed by 1 base and V by 1 base; bases with no gene match: 3. CDR3 sequence reads: CASSQGAGGSYNEQFF. The CDR3 DNA reads TGTGCCAGCAGCCAAGGGGCGGGAGGATCCTACAATGAGCAGTTCTTC.

The chain couples TRBV18 to TRBJ1-2, with TRBD1 identical over 8 bases. The CDR3 extends over 16 amino acids. Germline CDR1 is KGHSH and CDR2 is LQKENI. Trimming cost V 4 bases and J 5 bases; bases outside gene matches: 12. The CDR3 DNA reads as TGTGCCAGCTCACAACCTTACCGGGACAGGTCGTATGGCTACACCTTC. Translating gives CASSQPYRDRSYGYTF. The full variable domain, with the rest looked up from reference TRBV18 and TRBJ1-2, is NAGVMQNPRHLVRRRGQEARLRCSPMKGHSHVYWYRQLPEEGLKFMVYLQKENIIDESGMPKERFSAEFPKEGPSILRIQQVVRGDSAAYFCASSQPYRDRSYGYTFGSGTRLTVV.

This clone has just one count. The V and J genes are TRBV10-3 and TRBJ1-5; unclear D gene. The CDR3 spans 18 residues. The V end was cut by 11 bases, the J end by 1 base, with 27 bases between. Germline V gene sequence: CDR1 ENHRY, CDR2 SYGVKD. The CDR3 DNA sequence: TGTGCCCCGGAACCACGCGGGGATAAGTCTGTCAGCAATCAGCCCCAGCATTTT. Amino acids: CAPEPRGDKSVSNQPQHF.

This clone was seen a few times. The rearrangement joins TRBV7-8 to TRBJ1-6, with D possibly being TRBD1 (5 bases). Trimming stripped 5 bases from V and 8 bases from J, with 16 bases between. The length of the CDR3 is 15 residues. CDR1 and CDR2 from the germline V gene are SGHVS and FQNEAQ. The CDR3 DNA sequence: TGTGCCAGCAGCCGCCGACGGGGGACGGATTCACCCCTCCACTTT. This translates into CASSRRRGTDSPLHF.

The chain employs TRBV19 and TRBJ1-5; TRBD1 is a possible D gene (5 bases). This CDR3 has 12 amino acids. Germline V gives CDR1 LNHDA, CDR2 SQIVND (reference sequence). Trimming shortened V by 6 bases and J by 5 bases, and 8 bases separated the two germline ends. CDR3 sequence reads: CASRVGDQPQHF. CDR3 DNA sequence: TGTGCCAGTAGGGTAGGGGATCAGCCCCAGCATTTT.

The chain is built from TRBV6-2 or TRBV6-3 and TRBJ2-7; TRBD2 is a possible D gene (6 bases). The CDR3 covers 14 residues. V gave up 6 bases and J gave up 2 bases, with 14 bases separating them. Germline-derived CDR1 and CDR2 are MNHEY and SVGEGT. Here the CDR3 reads CASSLNSGTYEQYF. The CDR3, as DNA: TGTGCCAGCAGCCTTAATAGCGGAACCTACGAGCAGTACTTC.

The V and J genes are TRBV6-1 and TRBJ1-3; 8 bases map to TRBD1. J was trimmed by 2 bases and V by 1 base; bases with no gene match: 7. This CDR3 region has 17 residues. Germline V gene sequence: CDR1 MNHNS, CDR2 SASEGT. CDR3 loop: CASSEELRGRAGNTIYF. The CDR3 coding sequence is TGTGCCAGCAGTGAAGAACTCAGGGGGCGCGCTGGAAACACCATATATTTT.

The J gene is TRBJ1-6, the V gene TRBV19; TRBD1 might be the D (6 bases). This CDR3 spans 13 amino acids. Trimming took off 3 bases at V and 9 bases at J, with 9 bases between the two ends. Germline lookup yields CDR1 LNHDA and CDR2 SQIVND (reference sequence). Written as DNA, the CDR3 is TGTGCCAGTAGTATCGAAGGGGGTTCACCCCTCCACTTT. Protein product: CASSIEGGSPLHF.

The rearrangement uses TRBV9 and TRBJ2-1, with D perhaps TRBD2 (6 bases). The CDR3 has 18 residues. Germline V gene data show CDR1 as SGDLS and CDR2 as YYNGEE. Trimming left V 2 bases short and J 0 bases short, with 18 bases between. As DNA, the CDR3 is TGTGCCAGCAGCGTGGGAGGAGCTTGGTCCTTCTCCTACAATGAGCAGTTCTTC. This encodes CASSVGGAWSFSYNEQFF.

J is TRBJ2-5 and V is TRBV6-6; D ambiguous. The CDR3 has 11 amino acids. Trimming shortened V by 6 bases and J by 2 bases, and 4 bases separated the two germline ends. In germline, CDR1 is MNHNY, CDR2 SVGAGI (reference sequence). The CDR3 DNA is TGTGCCAGCAGCCCACAAGAGACCCAGTACTTC. Its protein product is CASSPQETQYF.

The rearrangement uses TRBV28 and TRBJ1-2; tentatively, D is TRBD1 (6 bases). The V end was cut by 3 bases, the J end by 4 bases, with 12 bases between. Germline V gene data show CDR1 as MDHEN and CDR2 as SYDVKM. This CDR3 spans 14 amino acids. The CDR3 is CASSLRGRAYGYTF. The CDR3 DNA follows: TGTGCCAGCAGTTTGAGGGGGAGAGCCTATGGCTACACCTTC.

The chain uses TRBV2 and TRBJ1-1, with D unresolved. Germline V CDR1 and CDR2: SNHLY, FYNNEI. V was trimmed by 3 bases and J by 0 bases, leaving 8 bases between them. The CDR3 has 14 residues. As DNA, the CDR3 is TGTGCCAGCAGTGACGGGAAAATGAACACTGAAGCTTTCTTT. As protein: CASSDGKMNTEAFF.

This chain links TRBV5-6 with TRBJ1-1; weak D call: TRBD1 (6 bases). The CDR3 loop spans 14 amino acids. The V and J ends lost 0 bases and 1 base respectively, with 7 bases between them. From germline, CDR1 is SGHDT and CDR2 YYEEEE. Here the CDR3 DNA reads TGTGCCAGCAGCTTGGCGGGACAGAACACTGAAGCTTTCTTT. The encoded protein is CASSLAGQNTEAFF.

This chain uses TRBV11-2 with TRBJ1-1; a weak D match, TRBD1 (5 bases). V was shortened by 0 bases and J by 11 bases, with 13 bases between the two germline ends. CDR1 is SGHAT and CDR2 is FQNNGV in the germline V gene. The CDR3 loop spans 13 amino acids. The CDR3 loop is CASSLDEAGKAFF. The CDR3 nucleotides are TGTGCCAGCAGCTTAGATGAGGCAGGGAAGGCTTTCTTT.

This rearrangement joins TRBV19 to TRBJ1-2, with TRBD1 matching 7 bases. J gave up 1 base and V 4 bases, and 9 bases lay outside the gene matches. The CDR3 has 16 amino acids. CDR1 is LNHDA and CDR2 is SQIVND in the germline V gene (reference sequence). CDR3 nucleotides: TGTGCCAGTAGTACCGACAGGGAGAGTTTTAACTATGGCTACACCTTC. This encodes CASSTDRESFNYGYTF.

The genes are TRBV27 and TRBJ2-3; 10 bases match TRBD2. The V gene end was trimmed by 4 bases and the J gene end by 6 bases; junction bases not matched to a gene: 16. The germline gives CDR1 MNHEY, CDR2 SMNVEV (reference sequence). This CDR3 region has 18 residues. In nucleotides, the CDR3 is TGTGCCAGCAGTTCGACCCCGCGACTAGCGGGCTTGCCGGATACGCAGTATTTT. It specifies CASSSTPRLAGLPDTQYF.

V and J are TRBV6-6 and TRBJ1-1; possible D gene TRBD1, 5 bases. Germline V lookup: CDR1 MNHNY, CDR2 SVGAGI (reference sequence). Trimming removed 2 bases at V and 7 bases at J, with 17 bases between. The CDR3 has 15 amino acids. CDR3 protein: CASSYSVGGSNEAFF. For the CDR3, the DNA is TGTGCCAGCAGTTACAGTGTCGGGGGTTCGAATGAAGCTTTCTTT.

The V gene is TRBV28, the J gene TRBJ1-6; D gene uncertain. With 6 bases removed from V and 7 bases from J, the gap between germline ends came to 16 bases. There are 15 residues in the CDR3. CDR1 is MDHEN, CDR2 SYDVKM, per germline. For the CDR3, the DNA is TGTGCCAGCAGCCCGGGTCCCTGGAGAAATTCACCCCTCCACTTT. Translated, it gives CASSPGPWRNSPLHF.

The V and J genes are TRBV27 and TRBJ1-2; 8 positions agree with TRBD1. Germline V gene sequence: CDR1 MNHEY, CDR2 SMNVEV (reference sequence). The CDR3 loop spans 15 amino acids. The ends lost 4 bases at V and 4 bases at J; junction bases unmatched: 8. For the CDR3, the DNA is TGTGCCAGCAGTTCCCAGGACAGGGACCTCTATGGCTACACCTTC. It translates to CASSSQDRDLYGYTF.

This chain links TRBV6-5 with TRBJ2-3; 9 bases are shared with TRBD2. The CDR3 contains 15 residues. V was clipped by 4 bases and J by 1 base; unmatched bases: 3. Germline CDR1 is MNHEY and CDR2 is SVGAGI. CDR3 sequence reads: CASSSGLAGTDTQYF. The CDR3 DNA reads as TGTGCCAGCAGTTCGGGACTAGCTGGCACAGATACGCAGTATTTT.

This chain links TRBV2 with TRBJ2-7, with D maybe TRBD2 (5 bases). Germline values: CDR1 SNHLY, CDR2 FYNNEI. Trimming left V 3 bases short and J 2 bases short, with 11 bases between. The CDR3 covers 14 residues. The CDR3 spells CASSEEASPYEQYF. The CDR3 DNA is TGTGCCAGCAGTGAGGAGGCGTCCCCCTACGAGCAGTACTTC.

V and J are TRBV19 and TRBJ2-1; 7 bases align to TRBD1. V lost 1 base to trimming and J lost 12 bases; unmatched junction nucleotides: 3. The CDR3 runs 12 residues. Germline CDR1 and CDR2: LNHDA and SQIVND (reference sequence). In nucleotides, the CDR3 is TGTGCCAGTAGTATAGTACAGGGGCCGCAGTTCTTC. It translates to CASSIVQGPQFF.

This clone has a single count. The chain uses TRBV19 and TRBJ2-2, with a tentative D call TRBD1 (6 bases). The V gene lost 1 base and the J gene lost 3 bases, with 18 bases spanning the gap. This CDR3 contains 18 residues. Germline V gene sequence: CDR1 LNHDA, CDR2 SQIVND (reference sequence). The CDR3 bases are TGTGCCAGTAGTATAGGTGTCACCAGGGGCCAGTACACCGGGGAGCTGTTTTTT. Protein product: CASSIGVTRGQYTGELFF.

This clone was picked up a small number of times. This chain connects TRBV10-2 to TRBJ2-2, with 10 bases matching TRBD1. The CDR3 has 17 residues. The germline CDR1 and CDR2 sequences are WSHSY and SAAADI. Trimming removed 7 bases from V and 5 bases from J; junction bases left unmatched: 13. CDR3 region: CASTEFRDRGFTGELFF. DNA for the CDR3: TGCGCCAGCACCGAATTCCGGGACAGGGGATTTACCGGGGAGCTGTTTTTT.

CDR3 loop: CASSAPLAGQYF. In nucleotides, the CDR3 is TGTGCCAGCAGTGCCCCCCTGGCGGGGCAGTACTTC. The rearrangement joins TRBV27 to TRBJ2-7; the D gene is possibly TRBD2 (5 bases). This CDR3 is built from 12 residues. V was shortened by 5 bases and J by 9 bases, with 14 bases between the two germline ends. Germline V lookup: CDR1 MNHEY, CDR2 SMNVEV (reference sequence).

This CDR3 reads CASSYRSGTGVSRGGQPQHF. The CDR3 coding sequence is TGTGCCAGCAGCTACCGCTCCGGGACAGGGGTCTCCAGAGGGGGTCAGCCCCAGCATTTT. The genes are TRBV7-8 and TRBJ1-5, with 10 positions matching TRBD1. Losses at the gene ends were 4 bases for V and 6 bases for J; bases not matched to a gene: 21. Germline V gives CDR1 SGHVS, CDR2 FQNEAQ. The CDR3 is made up of 20 amino acids. The full variable domain, completed using reference TRBV7-8 and TRBJ1-5, is GAGVSQSPRYKVAKRGQDVALRCDPISGHVSLFWYQQALGQGPEFLTYFQNEAQLDKSGLPSDRFFAERPEGSVSTLKIQRTQQEDSAVYLCASSYRSGTGVSRGGQPQHFGDGTRLSIL.